This T cell receptor beta chain was identified during a study of T cell repertoires in cytomegalovirus infection. The CDR3 consists of 13 residues. CDR1 is MRHNA, CDR2 SNTAGT, per germline. Trimming removed 5 bases from V and 1 base from J, with 8 bases in between. This clonotype was found many times. TCRdb ran MiXCR on the reads and lists one entry per CDR3 protein. The table shows hundreds of thousands of distinct CDR3 sequences, with 9.5% occurring only once. Sequencing was done on a sample of PBMCs. The chain employs TRBV6-4 and TRBJ1-1; D is undetermined. The receptor was isolated from a human donor in good health (CMV status not recorded). Some clones in this sample may be carry-over from other donors' samples. CDR3 protein: CASSLYSNTEAFF. The CDR3 coding sequence is TGTGCCAGCAGTTTATATTCGAACACTGAAGCTTTCTTT.